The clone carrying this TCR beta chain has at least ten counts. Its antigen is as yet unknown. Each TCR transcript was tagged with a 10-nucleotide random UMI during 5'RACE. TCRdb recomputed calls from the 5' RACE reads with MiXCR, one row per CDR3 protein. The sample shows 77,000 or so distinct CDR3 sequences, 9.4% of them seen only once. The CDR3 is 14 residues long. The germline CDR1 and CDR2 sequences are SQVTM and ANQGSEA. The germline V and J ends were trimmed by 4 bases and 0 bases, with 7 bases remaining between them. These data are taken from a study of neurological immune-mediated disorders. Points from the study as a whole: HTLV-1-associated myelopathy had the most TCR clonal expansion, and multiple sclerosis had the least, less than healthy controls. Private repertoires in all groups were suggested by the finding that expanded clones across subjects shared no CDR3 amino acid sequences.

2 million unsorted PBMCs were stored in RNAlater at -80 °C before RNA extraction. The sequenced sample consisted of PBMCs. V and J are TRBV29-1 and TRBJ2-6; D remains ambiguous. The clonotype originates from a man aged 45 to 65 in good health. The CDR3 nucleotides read TGCAGCGTTGCTGGGCTCTCTGGGGCCAACGTCCTGACTTTC. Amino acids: CSVAGLSGANVLTF.